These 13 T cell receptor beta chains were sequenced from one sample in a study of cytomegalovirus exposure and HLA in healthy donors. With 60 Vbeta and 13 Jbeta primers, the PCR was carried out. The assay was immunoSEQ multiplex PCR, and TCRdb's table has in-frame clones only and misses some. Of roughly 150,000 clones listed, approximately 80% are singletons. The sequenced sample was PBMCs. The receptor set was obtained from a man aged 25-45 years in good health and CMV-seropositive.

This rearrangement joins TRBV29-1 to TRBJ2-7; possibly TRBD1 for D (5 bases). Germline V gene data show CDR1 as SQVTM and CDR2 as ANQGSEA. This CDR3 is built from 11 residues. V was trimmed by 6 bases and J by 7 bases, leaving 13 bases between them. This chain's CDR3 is CSVRRGGEQYF. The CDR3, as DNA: TGCAGCGTGAGAAGGGGTGGGGAGCAGTACTTC.

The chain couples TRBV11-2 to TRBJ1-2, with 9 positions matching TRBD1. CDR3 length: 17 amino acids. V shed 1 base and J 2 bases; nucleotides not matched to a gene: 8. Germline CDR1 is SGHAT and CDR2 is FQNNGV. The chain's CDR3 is CASSLALQGANNYGYTF. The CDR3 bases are TGTGCCAGCAGCTTAGCCCTACAGGGGGCGAACAACTATGGCTACACCTTC.

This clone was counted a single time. The CDR3 loop is CASTGLDQPQHF. Written as DNA, the CDR3 is TGTGCCAGCACCGGTTTAGATCAGCCCCAGCATTTT. This chain links TRBV28 with TRBJ1-5, with D unclear. The CDR3 totals 12 residues. Per germline, CDR1 MDHEN and CDR2 SYDVKM. V lost 7 bases, J lost 5 bases, and 9 bases lay in between. Variable domain in full (rest from reference TRBV28 and TRBJ1-5): DVKVTQSSRYLVKRTGEKVFLECVQDMDHENMFWYRQDPGLGLRLIYFSYDVKMKEKGDIPEGYSVSREKKERFSLILESASTNQTSMYLCASTGLDQPQHFGDGTRLSIL.

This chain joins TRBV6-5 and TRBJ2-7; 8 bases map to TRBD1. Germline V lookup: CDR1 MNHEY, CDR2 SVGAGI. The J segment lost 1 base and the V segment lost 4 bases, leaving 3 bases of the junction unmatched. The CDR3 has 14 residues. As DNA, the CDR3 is TGTGCCAGCAGTTTACAGGGGGGTTCCTACGAGCAGTACTTC. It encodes CASSLQGGSYEQYF.

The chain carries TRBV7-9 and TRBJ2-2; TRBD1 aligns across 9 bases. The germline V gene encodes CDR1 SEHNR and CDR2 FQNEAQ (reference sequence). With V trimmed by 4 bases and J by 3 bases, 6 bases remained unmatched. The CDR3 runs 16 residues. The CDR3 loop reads CASSSRQGGDTGELFF. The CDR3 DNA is TGTGCCAGCAGCTCGCGACAGGGGGGGGACACCGGGGAGCTGTTTTTT.

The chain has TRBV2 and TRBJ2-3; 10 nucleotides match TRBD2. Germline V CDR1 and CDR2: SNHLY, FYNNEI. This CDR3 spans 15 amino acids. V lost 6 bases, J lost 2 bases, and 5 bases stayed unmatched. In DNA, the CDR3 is TGTGCCAGCAGACCAGCGGGGGGGCCCACAGATACGCAGTATTTT. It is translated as CASRPAGGPTDTQYF.

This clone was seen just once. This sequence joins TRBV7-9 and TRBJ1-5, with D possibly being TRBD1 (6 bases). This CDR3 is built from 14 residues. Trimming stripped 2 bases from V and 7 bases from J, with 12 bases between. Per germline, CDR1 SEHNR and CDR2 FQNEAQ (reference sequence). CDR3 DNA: TGTGCCAGCAGCTTATACGGGGGGCGGCAGCCCCAGCATTTT. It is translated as CASSLYGGRQPQHF.

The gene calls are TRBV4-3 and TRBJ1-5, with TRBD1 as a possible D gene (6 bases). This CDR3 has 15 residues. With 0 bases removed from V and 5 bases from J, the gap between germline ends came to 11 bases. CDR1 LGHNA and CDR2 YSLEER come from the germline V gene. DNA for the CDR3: TGCGCCAGCAGCCAAGATAGGGGGGGCCATCAGCCCCAGCATTTT. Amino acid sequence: CASSQDRGGHQPQHF.

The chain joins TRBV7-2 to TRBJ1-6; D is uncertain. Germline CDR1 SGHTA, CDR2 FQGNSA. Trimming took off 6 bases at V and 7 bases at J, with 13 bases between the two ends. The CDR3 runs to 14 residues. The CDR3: CASSFVRGNSPLHF. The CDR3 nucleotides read TGTGCCAGCAGTTTCGTGCGGGGAAATTCACCCCTCCACTTT.

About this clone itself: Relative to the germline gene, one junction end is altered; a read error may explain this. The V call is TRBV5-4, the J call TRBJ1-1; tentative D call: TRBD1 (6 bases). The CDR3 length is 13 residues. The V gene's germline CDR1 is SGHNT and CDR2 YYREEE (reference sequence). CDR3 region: CASSLVIQGPKVF. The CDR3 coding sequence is TGTGCCAGCAGCTTGGTAATACAGGGTCCAAAGGTCTTT. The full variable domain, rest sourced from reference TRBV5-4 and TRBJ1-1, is ETGVTQSPTHLIKTRGQQVTLRCSSQSGHNTVSWYQQALGQGPQFIFQYYREEENGRGNFPPRFSGLQFPNYSSELNVNALELDDSALYLCASSLVIQGPKVFGQGTRLTVV.

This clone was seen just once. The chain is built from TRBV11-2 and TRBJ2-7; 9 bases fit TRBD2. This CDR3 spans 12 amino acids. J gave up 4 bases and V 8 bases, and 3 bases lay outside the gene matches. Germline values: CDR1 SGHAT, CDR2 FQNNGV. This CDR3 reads CASSLAGYEQYF. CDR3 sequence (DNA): TGTGCCAGCTCTCTAGCGGGATACGAGCAGTACTTC.

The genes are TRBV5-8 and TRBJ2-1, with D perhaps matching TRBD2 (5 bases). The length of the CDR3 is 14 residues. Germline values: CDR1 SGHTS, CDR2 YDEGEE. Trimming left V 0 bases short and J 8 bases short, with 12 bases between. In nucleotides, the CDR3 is TGTGCCAGCAGCTTGGGAGTGGGAGCGGATGAGCAGTTCTTC. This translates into CASSLGVGADEQFF.

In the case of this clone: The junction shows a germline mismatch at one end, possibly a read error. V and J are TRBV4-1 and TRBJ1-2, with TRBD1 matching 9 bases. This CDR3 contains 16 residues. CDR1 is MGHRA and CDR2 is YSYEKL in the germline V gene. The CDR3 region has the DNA TGCGCCAGCAGCCACCTATTACCAACAGGGGGCTATGTCTACACCTTC. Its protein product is CASSHLLPTGGYVYTF.